This T cell receptor beta chain was captured by sequencing in a study of neurological immune-mediated disorders. As for the cDNA, it was generated by 5'RACE with 10-nucleotide random UMIs. TCRdb reprocessed the 5' RACE reads with MiXCR, giving one entry per CDR3 protein. The profile covers some 95,000 distinct CDR3 sequences, with roughly 3.5% appearing a single time and roughly 6% taken by the ten largest. Trimming removed 6 bases from V and 7 bases from J; junction bases left unmatched: 8. The CDR3 extends over 15 amino acids. Germline V lookup: CDR1 SEHNR, CDR2 FQNEAQ (reference sequence). In the case of this clonotype: Antigen specificity is unknown.

Study-wide points: A possible signature appeared as one related-CDR3 cluster, in which phylogenetic grouping placed the repertoires of 18 of 34 multiple sclerosis patients. None of the CDR3 amino acid sequences found in expanded clones was shared across subjects. This suggests that the TCR-beta repertoires were private in all groups.

This clonotype originated in a woman under 30 with multiple sclerosis. V is TRBV7-9 and J is TRBJ2-1; TRBD1 matches at 11 bases. Input material: PBMCs. CDR3 region: CASSFTDRGRNEQFF. CDR3 sequence (DNA): TGTGCCAGCAGTTTTACGGACAGGGGGCGGAATGAGCAGTTCTTC.